This passage covers 30 T cell receptor delta chains from one sample sequenced in a study of gammadelta T cells in human blood. TCRdb reprocessed the RT-PCR reads using CATT. This sample has over a thousand delta-chain clones; approximately 12% occur once, and the top ten carry approximately 6.2%. The sequenced sample consisted of non-Vgamma9Vdelta2 gamma-delta T cells from cord blood. Receptor source: a newborn.

This clone is large within its sample. The chain links TRAV38-2/DV8 to TRDJ2; 13 bases are shared with TRDD3. The germline gives CDR1 TSESDYY, CDR2 QEAYKQQN. The CDR3 has 21 amino acids. J gave up 4 bases and V 9 bases, and 24 bases lay outside the gene matches. CDR3: CACNFPARLYWGIRPTAQLFF. The CDR3 nucleotides read TGTGCTTGTAATTTTCCCGCCCGATTGTACTGGGGGATACGCCCGACAGCACAACTCTTCTTT.

This clone is medium-sized. The chain recombines TRDV1 with TRDJ1, with TRDD3 identical over 8 bases. This CDR3 has 20 residues. The V and J ends lost 2 bases and 1 base, in that order; junction bases with no gene match: 18. Germline V gene data show CDR1 as TSWWSYY and CDR2 as QGS. The CDR3 coding sequence is TGTGCTCTTGGGGAAGAACCGGCTCCTACGTACTGGGGGCTCACCGATAAACTCATCTTT. It codes for CALGEEPAPTYWGLTDKLIF.

This clone is categorized as large. In the same sample, other DNA sequences code for this CDR3. V is TRDV1 and J is TRDJ1; 12 bases match TRDD3. Germline CDR1 is TSWWSYY and CDR2 is QGS. V lost 2 bases and J lost 7; bases outside the gene matches: 17. This CDR3 region has 19 residues. CDR3 loop: CALGEIRLPPWGIRGKLIF. In DNA, the CDR3 is TGTGCTCTTGGGGAAATCCGGCTTCCTCCCTGGGGGATACGCGGTAAACTCATCTTT.

This clone is classed as medium-sized. V usage is TRDV1 and J usage is TRDJ1; D perhaps matches TRDD3 (5 bases). Between the trimmed V and J ends, which lost 3 bases and 0 bases, there was a span of 23 bases. The CDR3 consists of 19 residues. Germline assignment: CDR1 TSWWSYY and CDR2 QGS. CDR3 DNA: TGTGCTCTTGGGGAGGTGTCCTCCGGGGGTACAGTACACACCGATAAACTCATCTTT. Amino acid sequence: CALGEVSSGGTVHTDKLIF.

In the case of this clone: Given a much more abundant clone one base away, this may be a read error. Other DNA sequences in the sample encode the same CDR3. This chain links TRDV1 with TRDJ1; D remains ambiguous. The CDR3 sequence is 15 residues long. In germline, CDR1 is TSWWSYY, CDR2 QGS. V was pared by 2 bases and J by 5 bases, with 15 bases between. CDR3 sequence reads: CALGENIWRTDKLIF. CDR3 DNA sequence: TGTGCTCTTGGGGAAAATATATGGCGTACTGATAAACTCATCTTT.

This clone was detected only a few times. This CDR3 is also generated by other DNA sequences in the sample. This chain uses TRDV1 with TRDJ1, with 8 bases aligning to TRDD3. Germline V gene sequence: CDR1 TSWWSYY, CDR2 QGS. Germline trimming cut 0 bases from V and 5 bases from J; bases unmatched to any gene: 20. CDR3 size: 20 residues. The CDR3: CALGELGGLSTGGFTDKLIF. The CDR3 nucleotides read TGTGCTCTTGGGGAACTAGGAGGCCTTTCTACTGGGGGTTTTACTGATAAACTCATCTTT.

By share of the sample, this clone is medium-sized. In the same sample, other DNA sequences code for this CDR3. V is TRDV1 and J is TRDJ1; TRDD3 matches at 9 bases. V lost 4 bases and J lost 3; bases outside the gene matches: 18. Germline assignment: CDR1 TSWWSYY and CDR2 QGS. The CDR3 length is 19 residues. The CDR3 here is CALGAKLYLGGYIADKLIF. The CDR3 nucleotides read TGTGCTCTTGGGGCCAAACTGTACCTTGGGGGATATATCGCCGATAAACTCATCTTT.

This clone is large (0.1 to 1%) within its sample. This sample includes further DNA sequences coding for the same CDR3. The gene calls are TRDV1 and TRDJ1; 10 bases line up with TRDD3. Per germline, CDR1 TSWWSYY and CDR2 QGS. J lost 1 base, V lost 1 base, and 21 bases had no gene match. The CDR3 extends over 22 amino acids. CDR3 in amino acids: CALGEQLIFRTGGWSLTDKLIF. The CDR3 DNA follows: TGTGCTCTTGGGGAACAGTTGATCTTCCGTACTGGGGGATGGAGCCTCACCGATAAACTCATCTTT.

This clone is large. The chain carries TRDV1 and TRDJ1; 8 bases are shared with TRDD3. This CDR3 is 18 amino acids long. Germline assignment: CDR1 TSWWSYY and CDR2 QGS. J gave up 3 bases and V 4 bases, and 16 bases lay outside the gene matches. The CDR3 DNA is TGTGCTCTTGGGGTCCGCAACCGGTGGGGGATCGGAGCCGATAAACTCATCTTT. This codes for CALGVRNRWGIGADKLIF.

Comment on this clone: A much larger clone lies one base from this, so it may be a read error. J is TRDJ1 and V is TRDV1, with 8 bases identical to TRDD3. Germline loops: CDR1 TSWWSYY, CDR2 QGS. Trimming took 0 bases from V and 6 from J; bases not matched to a gene: 18. The CDR3 runs 19 residues. CDR3 region: CALGELVHGNLGILNKLIF. CDR3 bases: TGTGCTCTTGGGGAACTAGTGCACGGTAACTTGGGGATACTGAATAAACTCATCTTT.

Remarks on this clone: A read error is possible here, since a much larger clone lies one base away. The chain is built from TRDV2 and TRDJ3, with 7 nucleotides matching TRDD3. TCRdb supplies no J gene; here it was assigned by aligning the nucleotide sequence to germline. Looked up from germline, CDR1 is GEAIGNYY and CDR2 is EKD. The CDR3 is 20 residues long. V lost 1 base and J lost 0; bases outside the gene matches: 11. This CDR3 is CACDTRSDGGSSWDTRQMFF. The CDR3 nucleotides read TGTGCCTGTGACACTAGGTCCGATGGGGGAAGCTCCTGGGACACCCGACAGATGTTTTTC.

This clone came up a few times. A much larger clone differs from this one at a single base, so this may be a read error. Different DNA sequences within this sample yield the same CDR3. The J gene is TRDJ1, the V gene TRDV1; D is uncertain. This CDR3 comprises 15 residues. V lost 6 bases and J lost 2, with 16 bases in between. Germline V gene lookup returns CDR1 TSWWSYY and CDR2 QGS. CDR3 sequence reads: CALGRGALWTDKLIF. The DNA of the CDR3 is TGTGCTCTTGGCAGAGGGGCTTTATGGACCGATAAACTCATCTTT.

Comments on this clone: A much larger clone differs from this one at a single base, so this may be a read error. The V and J genes are TRDV1 and TRDJ1; 8 nucleotides match TRDD3. TCRdb leaves out the J gene; it was filled in here by matching the DNA to germline. Germline V lookup: CDR1 TSWWSYY, CDR2 QGS. The CDR3 loop spans 19 amino acids. This CDR3 is CALGELRGDTLRYTDKLIF. In DNA, the CDR3 is TGTGCTCTTGGGGAACTGCGAGGGGATACACTTCGGTACACTGATAAACTCATCTTT.

This clone is classed as medium-sized. The chain carries TRDV1 and TRDJ1, with TRDD3 matching over 8 bases. Trimming took 0 bases from V and 10 from J; bases not matched to a gene: 13. From germline, CDR1 is TSWWSYY and CDR2 QGS. CDR3 length: 16 amino acids. The CDR3 DNA follows: TGTGCTCTTGGGGAACTACCTTCCCGACTGGGGGTCGGACTCATCTTT. Translating gives CALGELPSRLGVGLIF.

Concerning this clone: A much more abundant neighbour one base away suggests this may be a read error. V gene TRDV1 combines with J gene TRDJ1; TRDD3 aligns across 12 bases. No J gene was available from TCRdb, and it was assigned here by a germline match of the DNA. CDR3 length: 23 amino acids. Germline loops: CDR1 TSWWSYY, CDR2 QGS. CDR3 DNA sequence: TGTGCTCTTGGGGAAAGGGACTTCCGGACTGGGGGATACACTTTACCGTACACAGATAAACTCATCTTT. Amino acid sequence: CALGERDFRTGGYTLPYTDKLIF.

This clone rates as medium-sized. This chain uses TRDV1 with TRDJ1; 7 positions match TRDD3. CDR3 size: 19 residues. Germline loops: CDR1 TSWWSYY, CDR2 QGS. The V and J ends lost 0 bases and 0 bases, in that order; junction bases with no gene match: 13. CDR3 in DNA: TGTGCTCTTGGGGAACTAGCACCCCATCCTGGGGGTAACACCGATAAACTCATCTTT. It encodes CALGELAPHPGGNTDKLIF.

In its sample, this clone was seen a few times. The rearrangement links TRDV3 to TRDJ1, with TRDD3 matching 12 bases. The CDR3 loop spans 22 amino acids. Unmatched junction bases numbered 26, after V lost 3 bases and J lost 0 bases. Germline CDR1 is TVYSNPD and CDR2 is GDNSRS (reference sequence). The DNA of the CDR3 is TGTGCCTTCCGGCCGGGATACTGGGGGATACCTGGTCCTGTTTCGTACACCGATAAACTCATCTTT. This gives the protein CAFRPGYWGIPGPVSYTDKLIF.

By share, this clone ranks as medium-sized. No call was made for the V gene; the J gene is TRDJ1; TRDD3 is the table's D call, not checked against the DNA. This CDR3 contains 25 residues. CDR3 in DNA: TGTGCGAGACCATCCGGCTTCCTACGTCGCCTACTGGGGGATACGACCCTGGTGTACACCGATAAACTCATCTTT. It is translated as CARPSGFLRRLLGDTTLVYTDKLIF.

This clone is labeled large (0.1 to 1%). This sample also contains other DNA sequences that code for the same CDR3. V is TRDV3 and J is TRDJ1, with 7 bases lining up with TRDD3. Germline CDR1 and CDR2: TVYSNPD and GDNSRS (reference sequence). The CDR3 contains 16 residues. With V trimmed by 5 bases and J by 3 bases, 18 bases remained unmatched. The CDR3 is CAIHSTGDPGSDKLIF. The CDR3 DNA reads as TGTGCCATCCACAGTACTGGGGATCCTGGGTCCGATAAACTCATCTTT.

In its sample, this clone ranks as medium-sized (0.01 to 0.1%). The V call is TRDV1, the J call TRDJ3; D is uncertain. The germline V gene has CDR1 TSWWSYY and CDR2 QGS. The CDR3 spans 20 residues. With 2 bases removed from V and 0 bases from J, the gap between germline ends came to 17 bases. This CDR3 reads CALGESLSHLCSWDTRQMFF. Here the CDR3 DNA reads TGTGCTCTTGGGGAAAGCCTCTCACACCTGTGCTCCTGGGACACCCGACAGATGTTTTTC.

In this sample, this clone turned up once. This is likely an artifact of a read error, given a far larger clone one base away. V and J are TRDV2 and TRDJ3, with D perhaps TRDD3 (5 bases). Because TCRdb records no J gene, it was assigned here through a match of the DNA to germline. Trimming shortened V by 0 bases and J by 0 bases, and 17 bases separated the two germline ends. This CDR3 is built from 20 residues. Germline V gives CDR1 GEAIGNYY, CDR2 EKD. As DNA, the CDR3 is TGTGCCTGTGACACCGCGGGGGGCATCATAGGCTCCTGGGACACCCGACAGATGTTTTTC. Its protein is CACDTAGGIIGSWDTRQMFF.

A few counts support this clone. A much bigger clone sits one base away, suggesting this may be a read error. This sequence joins TRDV1 and TRDJ1; D is perhaps TRDD3 (6 bases). Germline CDR1 and CDR2: TSWWSYY and QGS. The CDR3 length is 23 residues. The CDR3: CALGGFLLSLGGQEATYTDRLIF. As DNA, the CDR3 is TGTGCTCTTGGGGGTTTTCTTCTTTCACTTGGGGGCCAAGAGGCTACTTACACCGATAGACTCATCTTT.

Sample share makes this clone large (0.1 to 1%). The chain links TRDV2 to TRDJ1; the match to TRDD3 covers 9 bases. CDR1 and CDR2 (germline): GEAIGNYY, EKD. After removal of 2 bases from V and 5 bases from J, the junction contained 14 bases not matched to a gene. CDR3 length equals 17 residues. The CDR3 nucleotides are TGTGCCTGTGACATAAGGGGATACGCGGAACCCGGGGATAAACTCATCTTT. The encoded protein is CACDIRGYAEPGDKLIF.

The genes are TRDV3 and TRDJ1; D possibly corresponds to TRDD3 (6 bases). TCRdb is silent on the J gene; assignment here came from matching the DNA to germline. Looked up from germline, CDR1 is TVYSNPD and CDR2 is GDNSRS (reference sequence). The CDR3 runs 14 residues. V lost 1 base to trimming and J lost 0 bases, with 12 bases between them. The CDR3 sequence is CAFTSWGYTDKLIF. In DNA, the CDR3 is TGTGCCTTTACATCCTGGGGATACACCGATAAACTCATCTTT. The complete variable domain, with remaining parts taken from reference TRDV3 and TRDJ1, reads CDKVTQSSPDQTVASGSEVVLLCTYDTVYSNPDLFWYRIRPDYSFQFVFYGDNSRSEGADFTQGRFSVKHILTQKAFHLVISPVRTEDSATYYCAFTSWGYTDKLIFGKGTRVTVEP.

As regards this clone: This could be a read error, since a much larger clone is one nucleotide away. The chain joins TRDV1 to TRDJ1; 12 positions agree with TRDD3. TCRdb carries no J gene annotation; the J gene was assigned here by matching the DNA with germline. The CDR3 is 21 residues long. Germline V gives CDR1 TSWWSYY, CDR2 QGS. The trim removed 1 base at V and 5 bases at J, leaving 20 bases unmatched. The CDR3 loop is CALGEPSSYPLTGGYSDKLIF. The CDR3 DNA follows: TGTGCTCTTGGGGAACCGTCTTCCTACCCCCTTACTGGGGGATACAGTGATAAACTCATCTTT.

Remarks on this clone: Given a much more abundant clone one base away, this may be a read error. The same CDR3 arises from other DNA sequences in this sample as well. This chain connects TRDV1 to TRDJ1, with D possibly being TRDD3 (6 bases). The CDR3 totals 19 residues. Germline V lookup: CDR1 TSWWSYY, CDR2 QGS. Trimming took off 4 bases at V and 5 bases at J, with 29 bases between the two ends. This CDR3 reads CALGVDFTGTGPATDKLIF. The CDR3 DNA sequence: TGTGCTCTTGGGGTCGACTTTACTGGGACTGGGCCCGCCACTGATAAACTCATCTTT.

By frequency in the sample, this clone is large. Other nucleotide sequences from this sample produce the same CDR3. This chain connects TRDV1 to TRDJ1; D unclear. Germline CDR1 reads TSWWSYY; CDR2 reads QGS. The CDR3 covers 21 residues. Trimming cost V 1 base and J 0 bases, with 27 bases left between them. The CDR3 DNA sequence: TGTGCTCTTGGGGAACAGGGGTACGCTCAAGCTCCTTTTAAGTACACCGATAAACTCATCTTT. The encoded protein is CALGEQGYAQAPFKYTDKLIF.

This clone is categorized as large. The same CDR3 arises from other DNA sequences in this sample as well. The V gene is TRDV2, the J gene TRDJ1, with TRDD3 matching over 11 bases. Per germline, CDR1 GEAIGNYY and CDR2 EKD. V dropped 0 bases and J dropped 0; count of bases not matched to a gene: 20. CDR3 length equals 22 residues. The CDR3 coding sequence is TGTGCCTGTGACACCGACTACGTCGGGGACTACTGGGGGATAACGTACACCGATAAACTCATCTTT. The encoded protein is CACDTDYVGDYWGITYTDKLIF.

A note on this clone: This likely traces to a read error, being one base from a far larger clone. The gene calls are TRDV1 and TRDJ1; D ambiguous. Assignment of the J gene here rests on matching the DNA to germline, because TCRdb gives none. CDR1 and CDR2 from the germline V gene are TSWWSYY and QGS. The V and J ends lost 2 bases and 8 bases respectively, with 27 bases between them. The CDR3 loop spans 18 amino acids. This chain's CDR3 is CALGERPFLLVDVKKLIF. The CDR3 DNA follows: TGTGCTCTTGGGGAAAGGCCCTTTTTATTGGTGGACGTGAAAAAACTCATCTTT.

The gene calls are TRAV29/DV5 and TRDJ1; 9 nucleotides align to TRDD3. The trim removed 1 base at V and 0 bases at J, leaving 34 bases unmatched. This CDR3 region has 25 residues. Germline CDR1 is NSMFDY and CDR2 is ISSIKDK. The CDR3, as DNA: TGTGCAGCAAGCCGAGGTGACCCTACGGTGACTCTGGGGGATCCCCCCTCACGGTACACCGATAAACTCATCTTT. Its translation is CAASRGDPTVTLGDPPSRYTDKLIF.